This T cell receptor beta chain appears in the sequencing data of a study of CD8 T cells in Susac syndrome. Findings of the study overall: Where Susac syndrome CD4+ T cell repertoires were concerned, no clonal expansion was evident.

RNA was extracted with the RNeasy kit, and a quantity of roughly 0.5 to 1 ug was reverse transcribed using random hexamers. Amplification of TCR beta CDR3 was carried out by immunoSEQ multiplex PCR, which covered 54 Vbeta and 13 Jbeta segments. TCRdb re-derived calls from the immunoSEQ multiplex PCR reads in MiXCR, one entry per CDR3 protein. The table lists 170,000 or so distinct CDR3 sequences, approximately 95% of them singletons. A note on this clonotype: No antigen is known for it.

CD8+ and CD4+ blood T cells underwent TCR beta sequencing. Negative magnetic isolation gave CD8+ and CD4+ cells; FACS enriched CD8+ TEMRA. The TCR comes from a human donor with Susac syndrome. Sequencing was carried out using CD4+ T cells from PBMCs.

The CDR3 region has the DNA TGTGCCAGCAGCGCCGGGGGACTAGCGGGCGGTGAGCAGTTCTTC. Translated: CASSAGGLAGGEQFF. The rearrangement links TRBV9 to TRBJ2-1; 12 bases match TRBD2. The V and J ends lost 3 bases and 9 bases, in that order; junction bases with no gene match: 7. This CDR3 is 15 amino acids long. Germline V gene sequence: CDR1 SGDLS, CDR2 YYNGEE.